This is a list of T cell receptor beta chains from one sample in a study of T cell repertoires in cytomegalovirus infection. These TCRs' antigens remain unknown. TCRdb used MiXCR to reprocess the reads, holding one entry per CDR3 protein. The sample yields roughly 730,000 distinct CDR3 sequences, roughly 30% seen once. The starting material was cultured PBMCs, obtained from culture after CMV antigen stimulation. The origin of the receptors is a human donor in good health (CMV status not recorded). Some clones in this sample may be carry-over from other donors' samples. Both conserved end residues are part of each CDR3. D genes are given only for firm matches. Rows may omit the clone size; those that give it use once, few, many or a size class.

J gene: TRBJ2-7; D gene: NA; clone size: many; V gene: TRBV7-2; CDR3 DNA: TGTGCCAGCACCCTGACCCCGACAACCTACGAGCAGTACTTC; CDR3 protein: CASTLTPTTYEQYF
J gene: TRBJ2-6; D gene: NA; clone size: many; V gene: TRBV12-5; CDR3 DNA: TGTGCTAGTGGTTTGGTTGAAGACGGTACGGTTGGGGCCAACGTCCTGACTTTC; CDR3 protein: CASGLVEDGTVGANVLTF
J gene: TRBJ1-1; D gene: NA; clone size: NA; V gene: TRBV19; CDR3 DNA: TGTGCCAGTAGTATTCTGAAGGGTGGCACTGAAGCTTTCTTT; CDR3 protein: CASSILKGGTEAFF
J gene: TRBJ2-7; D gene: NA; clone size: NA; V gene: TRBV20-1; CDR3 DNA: TGCAGTGTCCGGAATCCGAATGAGTACGAGCAGTACTTC; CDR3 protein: CSVRNPNEYEQYF
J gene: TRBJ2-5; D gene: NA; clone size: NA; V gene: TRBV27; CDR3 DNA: TGTGCCAGCAGTTTTCGATATAGGGCTATACAAGAGACCCAGTACTTC; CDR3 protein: CASSFRYRAIQETQYF
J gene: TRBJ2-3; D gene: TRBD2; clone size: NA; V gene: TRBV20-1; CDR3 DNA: TGCAGTGCTAGCGGGAGGGCCCCAGATACGCAGTATTTT; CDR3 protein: CSASGRAPDTQYF
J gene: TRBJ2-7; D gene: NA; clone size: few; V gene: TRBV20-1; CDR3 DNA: TGCAGTGCTACCCCGTCCGGGTACGAGCAGTACTTC; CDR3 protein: CSATPSGYEQYF
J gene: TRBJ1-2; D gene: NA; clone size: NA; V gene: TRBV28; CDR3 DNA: TGTGCCAGCAGTTTATATCAAAGTGGTGGCTACACCTTC; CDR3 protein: CASSLYQSGGYTF
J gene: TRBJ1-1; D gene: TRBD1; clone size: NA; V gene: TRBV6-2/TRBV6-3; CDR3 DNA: TGTGCCAGCAATGACCAGGGGGCCCACACTGAAGCTTTCTTT; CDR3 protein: CASNDQGAHTEAFF
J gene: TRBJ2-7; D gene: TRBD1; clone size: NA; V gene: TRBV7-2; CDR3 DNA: TGTGCCAGCAGCCCCGCGGACAGGGTAATTGAGCAGTACTTC; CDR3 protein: CASSPADRVIEQYF
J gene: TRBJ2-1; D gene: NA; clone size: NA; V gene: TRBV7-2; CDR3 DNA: TGTGCCAGCAGCTTAGTCTCGGGGGGCGGTAGCTCCTACAATGAGCAGTTCTTC; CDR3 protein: CASSLVSGGGSSYNEQFF
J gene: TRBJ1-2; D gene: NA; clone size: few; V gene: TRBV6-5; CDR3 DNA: TGTGCCAGCAGTTACGGACAGACGAATGGCTACACCTTC; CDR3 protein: CASSYGQTNGYTF
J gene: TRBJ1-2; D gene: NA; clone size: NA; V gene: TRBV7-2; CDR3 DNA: TGTGCCAGCAGCTTTGGCAACTATGGCTACACCTTC; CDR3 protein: CASSFGNYGYTF
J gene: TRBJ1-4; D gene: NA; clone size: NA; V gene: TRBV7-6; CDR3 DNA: TGTGCCAGCAGCTTAGTCCCGTCTTCCAATGAAAAACTGTTTTTT; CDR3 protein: CASSLVPSSNEKLFF
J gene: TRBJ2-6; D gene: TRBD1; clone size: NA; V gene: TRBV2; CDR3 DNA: TGTGCCAGCAGGGGCAGGGGGCGAAGTGGGGCCAACGTCCTGACTTTC; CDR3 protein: CASRGRGRSGANVLTF
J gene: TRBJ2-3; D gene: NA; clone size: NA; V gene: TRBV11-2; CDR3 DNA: TGTGCCAGCAGCTTAGCTGCGGGGGTTAGTGAGGGGGTAACAGATACGCAGTATTTT; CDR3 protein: CASSLAAGVSEGVTDTQYF
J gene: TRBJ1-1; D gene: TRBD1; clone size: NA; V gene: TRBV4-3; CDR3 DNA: TGCGCCAGCAGCCACCTCCGGGACAGACACACTGAAGCTTTCTTT; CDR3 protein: CASSHLRDRHTEAFF
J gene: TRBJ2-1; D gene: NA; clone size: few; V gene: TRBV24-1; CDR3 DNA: TGTGCCACCAGTGACCAGACACCAATGGGGTACAATGAGCAGTTCTTC; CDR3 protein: CATSDQTPMGYNEQFF
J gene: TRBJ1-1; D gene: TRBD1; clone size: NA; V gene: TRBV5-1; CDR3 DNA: TGCGCCAGCAGCTTGGCTGCAGGGGGTCGGACTGAAGCTTTCTTT; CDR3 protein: CASSLAAGGRTEAFF
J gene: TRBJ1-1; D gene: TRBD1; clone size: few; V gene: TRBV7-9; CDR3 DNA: TGTGCCAGCAGCTCATTTGACAGGGATGCTTTCTTT; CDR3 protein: CASSSFDRDAFF
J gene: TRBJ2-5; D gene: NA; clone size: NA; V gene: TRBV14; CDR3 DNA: TGTGCCAGCAGCCAAGATGTTAGCCCGGGCTGGGAGACCCAGTACTTC; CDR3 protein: CASSQDVSPGWETQYF
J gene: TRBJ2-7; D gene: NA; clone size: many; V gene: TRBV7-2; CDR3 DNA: TGTGCCAGCAGCTTAGCCCGCGGGCGATACTACGAGCAGTACTTC; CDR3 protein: CASSLARGRYYEQYF
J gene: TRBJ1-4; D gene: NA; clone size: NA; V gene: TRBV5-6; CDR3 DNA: TGTGCCAGCAGCTTGACAGGAGAGGTTGAAAAACTGTTTTTT; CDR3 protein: CASSLTGEVEKLFF
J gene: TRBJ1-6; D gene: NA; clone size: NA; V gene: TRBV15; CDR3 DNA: TGTGCCACCAGCCAGAATAATTCACCCCTCCACTTT; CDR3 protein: CATSQNNSPLHF
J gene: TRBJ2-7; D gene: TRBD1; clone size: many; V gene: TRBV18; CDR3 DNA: TGTGCCAGCAGCCCAGGGGGTTCCTACGAGCAGTACTTC; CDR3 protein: CASSPGGSYEQYF
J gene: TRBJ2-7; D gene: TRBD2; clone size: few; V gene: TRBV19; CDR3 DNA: TGTGCCAGTAGTCCCAGACTAGCGGGAAGGTACGAGCAGTACTTC; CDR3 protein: CASSPRLAGRYEQYF
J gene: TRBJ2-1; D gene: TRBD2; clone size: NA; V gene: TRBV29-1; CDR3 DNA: TGCAGCGGCGGACTAGCGGGTCCCAATGAGCAGTTCTTC; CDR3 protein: CSGGLAGPNEQFF
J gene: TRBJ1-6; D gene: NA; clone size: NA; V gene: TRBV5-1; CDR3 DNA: TGCGCCAGCAGCGCCGGGACAAGGCATTCACCCCTCCACTTT; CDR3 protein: CASSAGTRHSPLHF
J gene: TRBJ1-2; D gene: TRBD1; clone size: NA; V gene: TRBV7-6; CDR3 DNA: TGTGCCAGCAGCCCAGCCGGGACAGCAACCTATGGCTACACCTTC; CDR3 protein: CASSPAGTATYGYTF
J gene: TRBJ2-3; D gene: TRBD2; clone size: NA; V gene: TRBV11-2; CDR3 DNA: TGTGCCAGCAGCTTATGGGGGAGGGCCCAGGAAGATACGCAGTATTTT; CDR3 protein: CASSLWGRAQEDTQYF
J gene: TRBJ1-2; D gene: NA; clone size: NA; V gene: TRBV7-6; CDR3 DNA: TGTGCCAGCAGCTTAGGGGAGGTGGGGGCCGACTATGGCTACACCTTC; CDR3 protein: CASSLGEVGADYGYTF
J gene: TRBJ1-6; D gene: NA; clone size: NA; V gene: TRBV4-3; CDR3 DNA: TGCGCCAGCAGCCAAGACGCAGAGGGTAATTCACCCCTCCACTTT; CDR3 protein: CASSQDAEGNSPLHF
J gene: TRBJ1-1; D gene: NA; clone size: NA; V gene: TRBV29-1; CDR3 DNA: TGCAGCGTCCGACGTGGACAGTCTTATGAAGCTTTCTTT; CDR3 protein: CSVRRGQSYEAFF
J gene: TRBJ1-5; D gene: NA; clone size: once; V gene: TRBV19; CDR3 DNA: TGTGCCAGTAGTATTAGCAGGGTCCCCAATCAGCCCCAGCATTTT; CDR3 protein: CASSISRVPNQPQHF
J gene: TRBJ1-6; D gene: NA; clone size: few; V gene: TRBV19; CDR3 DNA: TGTGCCAGTAGTATTGGTTCGACGGGATCACCCCTCCACTTT; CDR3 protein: CASSIGSTGSPLHF
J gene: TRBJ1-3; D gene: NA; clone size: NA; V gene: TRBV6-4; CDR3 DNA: TGTGCCACCGAGAAGAGCTCTGGAAACACCATATATTTT; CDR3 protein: CATEKSSGNTIYF
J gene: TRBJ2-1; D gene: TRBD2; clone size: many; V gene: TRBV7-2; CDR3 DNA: TGTGCCAGCAGCTTCCCCAGGACTAGCGGGCGATCCTACAATGAGCAGTTCTTC; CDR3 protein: CASSFPRTSGRSYNEQFF
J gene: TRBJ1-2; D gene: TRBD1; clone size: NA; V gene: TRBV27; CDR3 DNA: TGTGCCAGCAGAAGAACAGGGGGGGTTGGCTACACCTTC; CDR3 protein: CASRRTGGVGYTF
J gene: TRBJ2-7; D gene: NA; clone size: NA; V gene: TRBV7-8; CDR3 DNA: TGTGCCAGCAGCTCCAACAGGGTTTCCTACGAGCAGTACTTC; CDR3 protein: CASSSNRVSYEQYF
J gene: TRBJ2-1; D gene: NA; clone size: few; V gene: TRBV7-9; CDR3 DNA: TGTGCCACTCGCCAAGGGTCCCTCTACAATGAGCAGTTCTTC; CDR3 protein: CATRQGSLYNEQFF
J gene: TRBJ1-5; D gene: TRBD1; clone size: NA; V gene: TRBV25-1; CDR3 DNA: TGTGCCAGCAGTGCTGAGGGGGCTCAGCCCCAGCATTTT; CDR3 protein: CASSAEGAQPQHF
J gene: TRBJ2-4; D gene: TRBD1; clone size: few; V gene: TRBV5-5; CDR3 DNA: TGTGCCAGCAGCCTCCCGGGACAGGGGAGTAAGGGGTTCAAAAACATTCAGTACTTC; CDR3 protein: CASSLPGQGSKGFKNIQYF
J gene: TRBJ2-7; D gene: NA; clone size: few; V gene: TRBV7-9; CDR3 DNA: TGTGCCAGCAGCCAGAGGGGCCAGAGCTCCTACGAGCAGTACTTC; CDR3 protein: CASSQRGQSSYEQYF
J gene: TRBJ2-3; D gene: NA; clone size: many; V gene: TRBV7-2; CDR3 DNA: TGTGCCAGCAGCTTATCCCGCACAGATACGCAGTATTTT; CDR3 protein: CASSLSRTDTQYF
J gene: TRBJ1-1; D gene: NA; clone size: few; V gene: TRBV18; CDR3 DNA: TGTGCCAGCGTGAGGGTGAACACTGAAGCTTTCTTT; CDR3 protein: CASVRVNTEAFF
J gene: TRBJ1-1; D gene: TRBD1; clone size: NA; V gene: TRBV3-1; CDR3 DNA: TGTGCCAGCAGCGGACAGGGGGATCGAACTGAAGCTTTCTTT; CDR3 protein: CASSGQGDRTEAFF